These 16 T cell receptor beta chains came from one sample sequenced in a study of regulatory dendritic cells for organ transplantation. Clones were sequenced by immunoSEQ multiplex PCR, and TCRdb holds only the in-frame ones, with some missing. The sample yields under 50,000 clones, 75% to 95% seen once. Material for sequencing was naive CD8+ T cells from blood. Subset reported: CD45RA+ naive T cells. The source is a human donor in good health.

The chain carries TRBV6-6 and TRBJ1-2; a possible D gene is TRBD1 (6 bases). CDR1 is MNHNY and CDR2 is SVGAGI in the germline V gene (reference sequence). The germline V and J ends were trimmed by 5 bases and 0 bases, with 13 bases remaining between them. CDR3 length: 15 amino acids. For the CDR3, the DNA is TGTGCCAGCAGTACCACCCCAGGGGCTAACTATGGCTACACCTTC. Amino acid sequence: CASSTTPGANYGYTF.

Here the CDR3 reads CASSPGLAGEQYF. CDR3 DNA: TGTGCCAGTAGCCCGGGACTAGCGGGCGAGCAGTACTTC. This chain joins TRBV19 and TRBJ2-7; TRBD2 aligns across 12 bases. The CDR3 has 13 amino acids. Per the germline V gene, CDR1 is LNHDA and CDR2 is SQIVND (reference sequence). J gave up 6 bases and V 6 bases, and 3 bases lay outside the gene matches.

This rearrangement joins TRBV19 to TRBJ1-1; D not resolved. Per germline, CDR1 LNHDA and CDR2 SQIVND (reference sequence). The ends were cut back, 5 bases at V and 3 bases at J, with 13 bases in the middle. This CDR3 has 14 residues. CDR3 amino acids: CASSLLGEDTEAFF. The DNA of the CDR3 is TGTGCCAGTAGTCTGCTCGGGGAGGACACTGAAGCTTTCTTT.

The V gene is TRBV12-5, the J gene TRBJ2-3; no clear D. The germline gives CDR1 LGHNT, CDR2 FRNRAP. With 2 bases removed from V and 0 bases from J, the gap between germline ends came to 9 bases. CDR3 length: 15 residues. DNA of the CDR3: TGTGCTAGTGGTTTGTCAGGCGTTAGCACAGATACGCAGTATTTT. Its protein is CASGLSGVSTDTQYF.

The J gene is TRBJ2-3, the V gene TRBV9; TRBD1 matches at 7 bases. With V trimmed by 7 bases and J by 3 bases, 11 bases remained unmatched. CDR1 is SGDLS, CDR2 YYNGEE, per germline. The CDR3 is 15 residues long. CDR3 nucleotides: TGTGCCAGCCGCCGTAAGGGGGCGGTGACAGATACGCAGTATTTT. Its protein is CASRRKGAVTDTQYF.

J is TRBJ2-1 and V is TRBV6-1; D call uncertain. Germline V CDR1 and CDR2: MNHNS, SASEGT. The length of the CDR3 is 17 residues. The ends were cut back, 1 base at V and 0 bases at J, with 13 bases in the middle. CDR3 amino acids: CASSEGPRVSSYNEQFF. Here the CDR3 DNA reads TGTGCCAGCAGTGAAGGGCCCCGGGTGAGCTCCTACAATGAGCAGTTCTTC.

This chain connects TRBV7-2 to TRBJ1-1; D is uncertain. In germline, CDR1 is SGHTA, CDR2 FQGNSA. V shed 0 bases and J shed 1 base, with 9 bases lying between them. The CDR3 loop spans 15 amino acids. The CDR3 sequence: CASSLAWAENTEAFF. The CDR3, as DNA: TGTGCCAGCAGCTTAGCGTGGGCGGAGAACACTGAAGCTTTCTTT.

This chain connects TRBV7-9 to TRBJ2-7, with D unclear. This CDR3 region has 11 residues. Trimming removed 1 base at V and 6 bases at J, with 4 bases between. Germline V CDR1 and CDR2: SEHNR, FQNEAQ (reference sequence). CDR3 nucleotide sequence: TGTGCCAGCAGCTTAGTCGGCGAGCAGTACTTC. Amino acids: CASSLVGEQYF.

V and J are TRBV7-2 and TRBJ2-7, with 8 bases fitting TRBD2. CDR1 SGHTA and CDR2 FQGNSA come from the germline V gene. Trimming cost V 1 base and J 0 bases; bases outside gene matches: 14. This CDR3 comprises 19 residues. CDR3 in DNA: TGTGCCAGCAGCTTAGATGGTAGTGGTAGCGGGATAAGCTCCTACGAGCAGTACTTC. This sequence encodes CASSLDGSGSGISSYEQYF. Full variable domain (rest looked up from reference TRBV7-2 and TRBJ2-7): GAGVSQSPSNKVTEKGKDVELRCDPISGHTALYWYRQSLGQGLEFLIYFQGNSAPDKSGLPSDRFSAERTGGSVSTLTIQRTQQEDSAVYLCASSLDGSGSGISSYEQYFGPGTRLTVT.

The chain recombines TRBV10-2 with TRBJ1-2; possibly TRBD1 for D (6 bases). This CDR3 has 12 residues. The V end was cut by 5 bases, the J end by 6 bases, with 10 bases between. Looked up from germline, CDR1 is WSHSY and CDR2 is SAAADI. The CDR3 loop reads CASSFTGNGYTF. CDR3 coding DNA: TGCGCCAGCAGTTTTACAGGGAATGGCTACACCTTC.

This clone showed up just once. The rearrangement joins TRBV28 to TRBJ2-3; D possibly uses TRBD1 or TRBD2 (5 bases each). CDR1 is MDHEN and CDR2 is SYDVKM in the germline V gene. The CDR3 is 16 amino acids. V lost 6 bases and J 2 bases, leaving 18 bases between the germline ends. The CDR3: CASRWGSRFPTDTQYF. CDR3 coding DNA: TGTGCCAGCAGATGGGGGTCGCGGTTTCCCACAGATACGCAGTATTTT.

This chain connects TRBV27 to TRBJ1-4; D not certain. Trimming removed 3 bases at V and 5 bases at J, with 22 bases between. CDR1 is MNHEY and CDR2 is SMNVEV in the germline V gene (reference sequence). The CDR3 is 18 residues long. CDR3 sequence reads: CASSFIRNAGSKNEKLFF. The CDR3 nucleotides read TGTGCCAGCAGTTTTATTCGAAACGCGGGGTCTAAGAATGAAAAACTGTTTTTT.

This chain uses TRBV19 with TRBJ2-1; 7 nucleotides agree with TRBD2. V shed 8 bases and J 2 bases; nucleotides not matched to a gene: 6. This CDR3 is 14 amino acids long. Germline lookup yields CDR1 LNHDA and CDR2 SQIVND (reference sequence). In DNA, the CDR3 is TGTGCCAGTGGCATCGGGACTACCTACAATGAGCAGTTCTTC. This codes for CASGIGTTYNEQFF.

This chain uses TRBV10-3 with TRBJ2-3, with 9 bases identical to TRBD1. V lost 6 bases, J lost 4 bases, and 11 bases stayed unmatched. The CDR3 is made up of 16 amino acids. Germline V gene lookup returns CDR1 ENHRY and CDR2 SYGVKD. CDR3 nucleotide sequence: TGTGCCATCAGCTTACCGGGACAGGGAATGCCAGATACGCAGTATTTT. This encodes CAISLPGQGMPDTQYF.

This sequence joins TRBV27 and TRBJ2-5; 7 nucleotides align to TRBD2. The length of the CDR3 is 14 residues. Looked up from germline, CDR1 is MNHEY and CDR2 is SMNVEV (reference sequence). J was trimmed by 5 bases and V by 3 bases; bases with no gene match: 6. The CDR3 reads CASSFGGSVETQYF. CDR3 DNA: TGTGCCAGCAGTTTCGGCGGGAGTGTGGAGACCCAGTACTTC.

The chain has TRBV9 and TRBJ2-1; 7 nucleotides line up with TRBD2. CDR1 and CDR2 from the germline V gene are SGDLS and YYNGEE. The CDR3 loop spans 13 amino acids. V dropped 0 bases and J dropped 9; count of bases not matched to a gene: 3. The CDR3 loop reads CASSVVTSSEQFF. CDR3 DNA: TGTGCCAGCAGCGTAGTGACTAGCAGTGAGCAGTTCTTC.